This T cell receptor (beta chain) came from a study of CD8 T cells in ankylosing spondylitis (dated 2017 in TCRdb). Looking at the study overall: The study profiled T cell receptor beta repertoires in healthy donors and ankylosing spondylitis patients to find disease-linked TCR variants. The full study cohort was made up of about 25 ankylosing spondylitis patients and about a hundred healthy donors. Peripheral blood samples were taken, and synovial fluid was additionally collected from ankylosing spondylitis patients. Findings and caveats that apply to the study as a whole: Some motif variants were previously reported in synovial fluid and blood of reactive arthritis patients, suggesting common disease-initiation mechanisms. Blood from ankylosing spondylitis patients appeared to be characterized by a TCR beta motif made up of several highly homologous amino acid variants. In peripheral blood, the disease-linked clones were found at relatively low frequencies and had a CD8+ phenotype. The disease-linked clones were reported as significantly enriched in matched synovial fluid samples from ankylosing spondylitis patients.

The table lists this clonotype with many counts. Its specific antigen is unknown. Qualities for individual bases were not recorded, and no much larger clone is one base off. This sample was sequenced with an Illumina HiSeq 2500. Quantitative 5'-RACE with molecular barcodes was the method used to prepare the TCR beta libraries. As for how the authors treated the data: A new computational method, built on a probabilistic model of VDJ rearrangement, was used to identify disease-linked TCR variants. The public reads were quality trimmed at Q25 with fastp and then assembled into clones with MiXCR by TCRdb, keeping productive beta chains. When rows share a CDR3 protein, they turn into one entry using the most common DNA and genes. TCRdb's processing, not the study's, gives the V and J calls here. The table for this sample lists 300,000 to 400,000 distinct CDR3 sequences; roughly 14% of them were counted only once. The ten biggest clones cover 0.95% to 1.4% of the sample.

The CDR3 runs 14 residues from the cysteine to the phenylalanine. CDR3 DNA only is kept here, 42 bases in frame from base 1. V was cut back by 4 bases and J by 0 bases, leaving a gap of 10 bases between them. The chain couples TRBV12-3 or TRBV12-4 to TRBJ2-7; a tentative D match to TRBD1 spans 7 bases. Material for sequencing was blood, either unsorted or a sorted T cell fraction (not recorded which). This receptor was taken from a male donor with ankylosing spondylitis or in good health (not recorded which). The base sequence is TGTGCCAGCAGTTACAGGGGACTCTCCTACGAGCAGTACTTC. The encoded protein is CASSYRGLSYEQYF.